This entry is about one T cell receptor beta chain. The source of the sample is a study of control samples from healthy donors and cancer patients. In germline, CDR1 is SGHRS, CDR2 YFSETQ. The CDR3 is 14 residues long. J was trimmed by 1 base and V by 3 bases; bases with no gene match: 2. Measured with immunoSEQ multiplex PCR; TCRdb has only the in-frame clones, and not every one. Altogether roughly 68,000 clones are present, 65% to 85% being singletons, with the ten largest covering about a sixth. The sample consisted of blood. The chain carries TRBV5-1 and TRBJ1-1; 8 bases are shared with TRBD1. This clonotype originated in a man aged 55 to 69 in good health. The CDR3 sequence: CASSSGQGNTEAFF. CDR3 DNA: TGCGCCAGCAGCTCAGGACAGGGGAACACTGAAGCTTTCTTT.